The next 27 T cell receptor beta chains were all read from a single sample in a study of cytomegalovirus exposure and HLA in healthy donors. PCR involved 60 Vbeta and 13 Jbeta primers. Generated by immunoSEQ multiplex PCR, the TCRdb table keeps only in-frame clones and is missing some. The sample consists of about 130,000 clones, around 80% of them appearing once. Specimen: PBMCs. These receptors came from a boy between 2 and 10 years old in good health and CMV-seronegative.

This chain links TRBV5-1 with TRBJ1-3; D is unresolved. Germline values: CDR1 SGHRS, CDR2 YFSETQ. Trimming removed 5 bases at V and 1 base at J, with 7 bases between. The CDR3 extends over 13 amino acids. The CDR3 DNA reads as TGCGCCAGCAGGTCGGGATCTGGAAACACCATATATTTT. Translating gives CASRSGSGNTIYF.

The V and J genes are TRBV15 and TRBJ2-7; TRBD2 agrees at 10 bases. This CDR3 has 14 residues. Germline assignment: CDR1 LNHNV and CDR2 YYDKDF (reference sequence). V dropped 1 base and J dropped 7; count of bases not matched to a gene: 4. CDR3 DNA: TGTGCCACCAGCAGAGTAGCGGGGGGTCGGGAGCAGTACTTC. It is translated as CATSRVAGGREQYF.

The CDR3 region is CASSQATGQGYTF. CDR3 DNA: TGTGCCAGCAGCCAAGCAACAGGGCAAGGCTACACCTTC. This chain uses TRBV4-2 with TRBJ1-2, with D possibly TRBD1 on 6 matching bases. Germline V gives CDR1 LGHNA, CDR2 YNFKEQ. V lost 1 base and J 8 bases, leaving 11 bases between the germline ends. This CDR3 is built from 13 residues.

In DNA form, the CDR3 reads TGTGCCAGCAGCTTATTCCGCGGGGGCAATACGGACTATGGCTACACCTTC. It specifies CASSLFRGGNTDYGYTF. The chain uses TRBV7-9 and TRBJ1-2; weak D call: TRBD1 (6 bases). Per the germline V gene, CDR1 is SEHNR and CDR2 is FQNEAQ (reference sequence). The CDR3 has 17 residues. The V end lost 2 bases, the J end lost 3 bases, and 19 bases lay between the germline ends.

This chain connects TRBV7-2 to TRBJ1-1; 9 positions match TRBD1. This CDR3 has 16 amino acids. Germline lookup yields CDR1 SGHTA and CDR2 FQGNSA. V trimming: 5 bases; J trimming: 7 bases; junction bases outside the gene matches: 14. CDR3 DNA sequence: TGTGCCAGCAGCCCCCCCTCCGGGACAGGGAAAAATGAAGCTTTCTTT. Its protein product is CASSPPSGTGKNEAFF.

This clone occurred once. This sequence joins TRBV7-9 and TRBJ1-2, with 10 bases fitting TRBD1. The germline gives CDR1 SEHNR, CDR2 FQNEAQ (reference sequence). The CDR3 is 15 amino acids. V trimming: 8 bases; J trimming: 3 bases; junction bases outside the gene matches: 9. The CDR3 DNA reads TGTGCCAGCGACGGCGGGACAGGGGTGTACTATGGCTACACCTTC. This translates into CASDGGTGVYYGYTF. The whole variable domain, filled in from reference TRBV7-9 and TRBJ1-2, reads DTGVSQNPRHKITKRGQNVTFRCDPISEHNRLYWYRQTLGQGPEFLTYFQNEAQLEKSRLLSDRFSAERPKGSFSTLEIQRTEQGDSAMYLCASDGGTGVYYGYTFGSGTRLTVV.

The J gene is TRBJ2-1, the V gene TRBV11-3, with D possibly being TRBD1 (6 bases). This CDR3 region has 14 residues. The V and J ends lost 5 bases and 8 bases respectively, with 16 bases between them. Germline CDR1 reads SGHNT; CDR2 reads YENEEA. CDR3 in DNA: TGTGCCAGCAGCGCCTCGGAACAGGGCCATGAGCAGTTCTTC. It encodes CASSASEQGHEQFF.

This chain connects TRBV6-1 to TRBJ2-3, with D perhaps matching TRBD2 (6 bases). The CDR3 runs to 14 residues. Germline values: CDR1 MNHNS, CDR2 SASEGT. V dropped 1 base and J dropped 3 bases, with 8 bases sitting between them. CDR3 residues: CASSEGDFTDTQYF. CDR3 nucleotide sequence: TGTGCCAGCAGTGAAGGGGACTTTACAGATACGCAGTATTTT.

V gene TRBV6-1 combines with J gene TRBJ2-3; D perhaps matches TRBD1 (6 bases). Germline V gene data show CDR1 as MNHNS and CDR2 as SASEGT. The CDR3 is 14 residues long. V lost 5 bases and J lost 1, with 10 bases in between. As DNA, the CDR3 is TGTGCCAGCAGTAGGGGGATGGGCACAGATACGCAGTATTTT. Its protein product is CASSRGMGTDTQYF.

The rearrangement uses TRBV19 and TRBJ2-5; 9 nucleotides line up with TRBD1. With the DNA end fitting TRBJ2-7 better, the J assignment may be wrong. Germline lookup yields CDR1 LNHDA and CDR2 SQIVND (reference sequence). This CDR3 spans 13 amino acids. CDR3 region: CASSTTGGYEQYF. Here the CDR3 DNA reads TGTGCCAGTAGTACGACAGGGGGCTACGAGCAGTACTTC.

This chain joins TRBV7-3 and TRBJ1-2; TRBD1 matches 8 bases. V lost 2 bases and J lost 5; bases outside the gene matches: 7. The CDR3 loop spans 15 amino acids. Germline assignment: CDR1 SGHTA and CDR2 FQGTGA. This CDR3 reads CASSLGQGSSYGYTF. As DNA, the CDR3 is TGTGCCAGCAGCTTAGGACAGGGAAGTAGTTATGGCTACACCTTC. The whole variable domain, filled in from reference TRBV7-3 and TRBJ1-2, reads GAGVSQTPSNKVTEKGKYVELRCDPISGHTALYWYRQSLGQGPEFLIYFQGTGAADDSGLPNDRFFAVRPEGSVSTLKIQRTERGDSAVYLCASSLGQGSSYGYTFGSGTRLTVV.

This clone has only a few counts. The chain joins TRBV7-9 to TRBJ2-5, with a possible D match to TRBD1 (6 bases). Germline values: CDR1 SEHNR, CDR2 FQNEAQ (reference sequence). This CDR3 has 14 amino acids. Trimming shortened V by 5 bases and J by 4 bases, and 14 bases separated the two germline ends. DNA for the CDR3: TGTGCCAGCAGCCCTACAGGGTTCGGAGAGACCCAGTACTTC. Protein: CASSPTGFGETQYF.

This rearrangement joins TRBV5-6 to TRBJ2-7; unclear D gene. CDR3 size: 13 residues. Trimming cost V 1 base and J 0 bases, with 5 bases left between them. CDR1 and CDR2 from the germline V gene are SGHDT and YYEEEE. Written as DNA, the CDR3 is TGTGCCAGCAGCTTGCCCGTCTCCTACGAGCAGTACTTC. It yields the protein CASSLPVSYEQYF.

This clone was seen a few times. V gene TRBV5-6 combines with J gene TRBJ2-3, with 11 bases lining up with TRBD2. The V gene end was trimmed by 1 base and the J gene end by 6 bases; junction bases not matched to a gene: 7. The CDR3 sequence is 16 residues long. Germline V gene sequence: CDR1 SGHDT, CDR2 YYEEEE. The CDR3 sequence is CASSLIMLAGGDTQYF. Here the CDR3 DNA reads TGTGCCAGCAGCTTGATTATGCTAGCGGGAGGCGATACGCAGTATTTT.

The V gene is TRBV5-4, the J gene TRBJ1-2, with a possible D match to TRBD1 (5 bases). This CDR3 has 15 amino acids. Trimming took 2 bases from V and 7 from J, leaving 18 bases between them. Germline values: CDR1 SGHNT, CDR2 YYREEE (reference sequence). This CDR3 reads CASSFQGAQVGGYTF. The CDR3 bases are TGTGCCAGCAGCTTTCAGGGCGCACAGGTCGGTGGCTACACCTTC.

V gene TRBV19 combines with J gene TRBJ2-1, with TRBD2 matching over 7 bases. Germline V lookup: CDR1 LNHDA, CDR2 SQIVND (reference sequence). V lost 5 bases, J lost 2 bases, and 9 bases stayed unmatched. The CDR3 covers 16 residues. The CDR3 is CASSLKGGLAYNEQFF. The CDR3 DNA sequence: TGTGCCAGTAGTCTAAAGGGAGGGTTGGCCTACAATGAGCAGTTCTTC. Looking up the rest from reference TRBV19 and TRBJ2-1 gives the full variable domain: DGGITQSPKYLFRKEGQNVTLSCEQNLNHDAMYWYRQDPGQGLRLIYYSQIVNDFQKGDIAEGYSVSREKKESFPLTVTSAQKNPTAFYLCASSLKGGLAYNEQFFGPGTRLTVL.

This clone was detected once. The J gene is TRBJ1-3, the V gene TRBV29-1; a weak D match, TRBD1 (5 bases). Trimming left V 1 base short and J 0 bases short, with 10 bases between. The CDR3 contains 15 residues. The germline gives CDR1 SQVTM, CDR2 ANQGSEA. The CDR3 here is CSVEGTLSSGNTIYF. The CDR3, as DNA: TGCAGCGTTGAAGGGACACTTTCCTCTGGAAACACCATATATTTT.

V gene TRBV9 combines with J gene TRBJ2-2, with 8 bases lining up with TRBD1. This CDR3 comprises 15 residues. J gave up 2 bases and V 4 bases, and 4 bases lay outside the gene matches. The germline gives CDR1 SGDLS, CDR2 YYNGEE. CDR3 nucleotides: TGTGCCAGCAGCCCCCAGGGGGCTAACACCGGGGAGCTGTTTTTT. Translation: CASSPQGANTGELFF. The variable domain in full, completed from reference TRBV9 and TRBJ2-2, reads DSGVTQTPKHLITATGQRVTLRCSPRSGDLSVYWYQQSLDQGLQFLIQYYNGEERAKGNILERFSAQQFPDLHSELNLSSLELGDSALYFCASSPQGANTGELFFGEGSRLTVL.

This chain joins TRBV6-6 and TRBJ2-5; 11 bases are a match to TRBD1. CDR1 and CDR2 (germline): MNHNY, SVGAGI (reference sequence). V shed 5 bases and J 4 bases; nucleotides not matched to a gene: 6. The CDR3 consists of 15 residues. CDR3 sequence reads: CASSTGGTGGETQYF. DNA for the CDR3: TGTGCCAGCAGTACAGGGGGGACAGGGGGAGAGACCCAGTACTTC.

This clone was seen just once. The chain joins TRBV2 to TRBJ1-5; tentative D call: TRBD1 (5 bases). Deletions cut 5 bases from V and 0 bases from J, with 8 bases between. This CDR3 is 14 amino acids long. CDR1 is SNHLY and CDR2 is FYNNEI in the germline V gene. As DNA, the CDR3 is TGTGCCAGCAGTCAGGGCTATAGCAATCAGCCCCAGCATTTT. Its protein is CASSQGYSNQPQHF.

V gene TRBV5-5 combines with J gene TRBJ1-5, with TRBD1 matching 7 bases. J gave up 5 bases and V 0 bases, and 2 bases lay outside the gene matches. The length of the CDR3 is 14 residues. Germline values: CDR1 SGHKS, CDR2 YYEKEE (reference sequence). The CDR3, as DNA: TGTGCCAGCAGCTTGGGGACAGGAGATCAGCCCCAGCATTTT. Amino acid sequence: CASSLGTGDQPQHF. Variable domain in full (rest from reference TRBV5-5 and TRBJ1-5): DAGVTQSPTHLIKTRGQQVTLRCSPISGHKSVSWYQQVLGQGPQFIFQYYEKEERGRGNFPDRFSARQFPNYSSELNVNALLLGDSALYLCASSLGTGDQPQHFGDGTRLSIL.

On this clone: At one boundary the junction diverges from the germline segment, which might be a read error. The V call is TRBV7-9, the J call TRBJ1-3, with D hard to call. The CDR3 has 17 residues. Germline loops: CDR1 SEHNR, CDR2 FQNEAQ (reference sequence). The CDR3 DNA reads TGTTCCAGCAGCCAGCCTGCGGCCTCCGTTTCAGGAAACACCATATATTTT. It specifies CSSSQPAASVSGNTIYF.

This rearrangement joins TRBV15 to TRBJ2-7; the D gene is possibly TRBD1 (6 bases). Germline lookup yields CDR1 LNHNV and CDR2 YYDKDF (reference sequence). Trimming shortened V by 5 bases and J by 0 bases, and 11 bases separated the two germline ends. There are 14 residues in the CDR3. The CDR3 bases are TGTGCCACCAGCCGTTGGACAGACTCCTACGAGCAGTACTTC. Residues: CATSRWTDSYEQYF. The full variable domain, its missing parts supplied by reference TRBV15 and TRBJ2-7, is DAMVIQNPRYQVTQFGKPVTLSCSQTLNHNVMYWYQQKSSQAPKLLFHYYDKDFNNEADTPDNFQSRRPNTSFCFLDIRSPGLGDTAMYLCATSRWTDSYEQYFGPGTRLTVT.

This rearrangement joins TRBV10-1 to TRBJ2-6; 7 bases match TRBD1. In germline, CDR1 is WNHNN, CDR2 SYGVQD (reference sequence). This CDR3 contains 17 residues. J was trimmed by 1 base and V by 4 bases; bases with no gene match: 7. The CDR3 nucleotides are TGCGCCAGCAGTGGGGGGACAGAAGGGTCTGGGGCCAACGTCCTGACTTTC. Translated, it gives CASSGGTEGSGANVLTF.

The rearrangement joins TRBV7-6 to TRBJ2-1, with 7 bases fitting TRBD1. This CDR3 is 15 amino acids long. Germline lookup yields CDR1 SGHVS and CDR2 FNYEAQ. With 1 base clipped from V and 6 bases from J, the junction kept 6 bases outside the gene matches. The CDR3 sequence is CASSLEDRHGNEQFF. DNA for the CDR3: TGTGCCAGCAGCTTAGAGGACAGGCACGGCAATGAGCAGTTCTTC.

The rearrangement uses TRBV5-6 and TRBJ2-7; D perhaps matches TRBD2 (7 bases). Between the trimmed V and J ends, which lost 2 bases and 4 bases, there was a span of 22 bases. Germline V gene lookup returns CDR1 SGHDT and CDR2 YYEEEE. The CDR3 covers 17 residues. The CDR3 region has the DNA TGTGCCAGCAGCTTTTATGATATCCGGGGGGCCGGGTACGAGCAGTACGTC. Amino acids: CASSFYDIRGAGYEQYV.

This chain connects TRBV15 to TRBJ1-5, with 9 bases aligning to TRBD1. Germline trimming cut 0 bases from V and 0 bases from J; bases unmatched to any gene: 3. CDR3 size: 17 residues. CDR1 LNHNV and CDR2 YYDKDF come from the germline V gene (reference sequence). The CDR3 DNA reads as TGTGCCACCAGCAGAGATAACAGGGGGCTTAGCAATCAGCCCCAGCATTTT. It yields the protein CATSRDNRGLSNQPQHF.